This is a list of T cell receptor beta chains from one sample in a study of a mutant IDH1 vaccine in newly diagnosed glioma. Assay used: immunoSEQ multiplex PCR; TCRdb lists only in-frame clones, some missing. The sample holds about 98,000 clones; approximately 90% are singletons and the top ten take around 0.6%. The specimen comprised PBMCs, sampled from a glioma patient treated with radiotherapy, temozolomide or both. The receptors derive from a woman between 50 and 59 years old with glioma. CDR3s include the opening cysteine and the closing phenylalanine or tryptophan. A D gene is named only where the DNA matches it firmly. Clone size is given for some rows only: seen once, a few or many times, or a class if the clone is expanded.

v_call: TRBV7-9; clone_size: .; d_call: .; j_call: TRBJ1-1; cdr3_nt: TGTGCCAGCAGCTTACGGGACACATTTTTGAACACTGAAGCTTTCTTT; cdr3_aa: CASSLRDTFLNTEAFF
v_call: TRBV29-1; clone_size: .; d_call: .; j_call: TRBJ2-3; cdr3_nt: TGCAGCGTTGAACAGGTTCGGGATACGCAGTATTTT; cdr3_aa: CSVEQVRDTQYF
v_call: TRBV30; clone_size: once; d_call: TRBD1; j_call: TRBJ1-4; cdr3_nt: TGTGCCTGGATAGGGACAGGCCGTGGCGGTAGGGAAAAACTGTTTTTT; cdr3_aa: CAWIGTGRGGREKLFF
v_call: TRBV4-2; clone_size: .; d_call: .; j_call: TRBJ2-7; cdr3_nt: TGTGCCAGCAGCCAAGACGGGACAAACGGTTACGAGCAGTACTTC; cdr3_aa: CASSQDGTNGYEQYF
v_call: TRBV9; clone_size: .; d_call: .; j_call: TRBJ2-5; cdr3_nt: TGTGCCAGCAGCGTAGGGTTAGCGGAAGAGACCCAGTACTTC; cdr3_aa: CASSVGLAEETQYF
v_call: TRBV5-1; clone_size: .; d_call: .; j_call: TRBJ1-2; cdr3_nt: TGCGCCAGCAGCTTGGTCCCTTCAGACGACAACGGCGGGGGCTACACCTTC; cdr3_aa: CASSLVPSDDNGGGYTF
v_call: TRBV7-7; clone_size: .; d_call: TRBD1; j_call: TRBJ2-2; cdr3_nt: TGTGCTAGCAGCTCGGGACAGGGGGCCGGGGAGCTGTTTTTT; cdr3_aa: CASSSGQGAGELFF
v_call: TRBV7-9; clone_size: .; d_call: .; j_call: TRBJ1-3; cdr3_nt: TGTGCCAGCAGCGCCCGGGGCAGGGGAACGTCTGGAAACACCATATATTTT; cdr3_aa: CASSARGRGTSGNTIYF
v_call: TRBV7-7; clone_size: .; d_call: .; j_call: TRBJ1-5; cdr3_nt: TGTGCTAGCAGCTTAGGGGGTAGGGGGAATCAGCCCCAGCATTTT; cdr3_aa: CASSLGGRGNQPQHF
v_call: TRBV28; clone_size: .; d_call: TRBD1; j_call: TRBJ1-3; cdr3_nt: TGTGCCAGCACCCTGGGACAGGGATTCTCTGGAAACACCATATATTTT; cdr3_aa: CASTLGQGFSGNTIYF
v_call: TRBV28; clone_size: .; d_call: .; j_call: TRBJ1-2; cdr3_nt: TGTGCCAGCAGCCAGATTGGGGTAAACTATGGCTACACCTTC; cdr3_aa: CASSQIGVNYGYTF
v_call: TRBV2; clone_size: .; d_call: .; j_call: TRBJ2-3; cdr3_nt: TGTGCCAGCAGGGCCAGGGACACAGATACGCAGTATTTT; cdr3_aa: CASRARDTDTQYF
v_call: TRBV7-8; clone_size: few; d_call: TRBD1; j_call: TRBJ1-6; cdr3_nt: TGTGCCAGCAGCTTAGCAACGGGACAGGGGGATCCACCCCTCCACTTT; cdr3_aa: CASSLATGQGDPPLHF
v_call: TRBV7-8; clone_size: few; d_call: .; j_call: TRBJ2-3; cdr3_nt: TGTGCCAGCAGCTCTCAGGGGTACGATACGCAGTATTTT; cdr3_aa: CASSSQGYDTQYF
v_call: TRBV6-5; clone_size: .; d_call: .; j_call: TRBJ2-2; cdr3_nt: TGTGCCAGCAGTTGGTCCCCCCGGGCTGCCGGGGAGCTGTTTTTT; cdr3_aa: CASSWSPRAAGELFF
v_call: TRBV19; clone_size: .; d_call: TRBD2; j_call: TRBJ2-1; cdr3_nt: TGTGCCAGTAGTCCGGGACTAGCGGGAGGGATTTACAATGAGCAGTTCTTC; cdr3_aa: CASSPGLAGGIYNEQFF
v_call: TRBV30; clone_size: .; d_call: .; j_call: TRBJ1-3; cdr3_nt: TGTGCCTGGTCGTCCTTAGGGGGAAACACCATATATTTT; cdr3_aa: CAWSSLGGNTIYF
v_call: TRBV5-1; clone_size: .; d_call: TRBD2; j_call: TRBJ2-7; cdr3_nt: TGCGCCAGCAGCTCCACCGCCAGACTAGCGGGAGTCACCTACGAGCAGTACTTC; cdr3_aa: CASSSTARLAGVTYEQYF
v_call: TRBV28; clone_size: few; d_call: .; j_call: TRBJ2-7; cdr3_nt: TGTGCCAGCAGGGGAGCTACCTCCTACGAGCAGTACTTC; cdr3_aa: CASRGATSYEQYF
v_call: TRBV18; clone_size: .; d_call: .; j_call: TRBJ1-1; cdr3_nt: TGTGCCAGCTCAGCCCAAACAGAAAACACTGAAGCTTTCTTT; cdr3_aa: CASSAQTENTEAFF
v_call: TRBV2; clone_size: .; d_call: .; j_call: TRBJ2-7; cdr3_nt: TGTGCCAGCAGTGACTCGGAGGGACGTCACGAGCAGTACTTC; cdr3_aa: CASSDSEGRHEQYF
v_call: TRBV5-6; clone_size: .; d_call: .; j_call: TRBJ2-7; cdr3_nt: TGTGCCAGCAGCTTGGATCAGGGGACGTACGAGCAGTACTTC; cdr3_aa: CASSLDQGTYEQYF
v_call: TRBV4-1; clone_size: .; d_call: .; j_call: TRBJ2-6; cdr3_nt: TGCGCCAGCAGCCCCCCCGGCTATATCGGCGGGGCGAAGTCTGGGGCCAACGTCCTGACTTTC; cdr3_aa: CASSPPGYIGGAKSGANVLTF
v_call: TRBV4-2; clone_size: .; d_call: .; j_call: TRBJ2-5; cdr3_nt: TGTGCCAGCAGCCCAAATAGCGGAGAGACCCAGTACTTC; cdr3_aa: CASSPNSGETQYF
v_call: TRBV7-9; clone_size: .; d_call: .; j_call: TRBJ1-3; cdr3_nt: TGTGCCAGCAGTTGGGGACGGATGACTGGAAACACCATATATTTT; cdr3_aa: CASSWGRMTGNTIYF
v_call: TRBV28; clone_size: .; d_call: TRBD1; j_call: TRBJ2-7; cdr3_nt: TGTGCCACCCAGGGACAGGGTCCCCTATTTTCCTACGAGCAGTACTTC; cdr3_aa: CATQGQGPLFSYEQYF
v_call: TRBV10-1; clone_size: .; d_call: .; j_call: TRBJ2-3; cdr3_nt: TGCGCCAGCAGTGAGGCCAGGCCCATGGATACGCAGTATTTT; cdr3_aa: CASSEARPMDTQYF
v_call: TRBV9; clone_size: .; d_call: .; j_call: TRBJ2-2; cdr3_nt: TGTGCCAGCAGCGTCACTACTACCGGTTCCGGGGAGCTGTTTTTT; cdr3_aa: CASSVTTTGSGELFF
v_call: TRBV28; clone_size: once; d_call: .; j_call: TRBJ1-1; cdr3_nt: TGTGCCAGCAGTTCTTCTGAAGCTTTCTTT; cdr3_aa: CASSSSEAFF
v_call: TRBV4-1; clone_size: .; d_call: .; j_call: TRBJ2-1; cdr3_nt: TGCGCCAGCAGCCCCCCCATGCGGTACTACAATGAGCAGTTCTTC; cdr3_aa: CASSPPMRYYNEQFF
v_call: TRBV28; clone_size: .; d_call: .; j_call: TRBJ2-1; cdr3_nt: TGTGCCAGCAGTTCGTCCCGGGACCGATACCTAGGTAACAATGAGCAGTTCTTC; cdr3_aa: CASSSSRDRYLGNNEQFF
v_call: TRBV11-1; clone_size: .; d_call: .; j_call: TRBJ1-3; cdr3_nt: TGTGCCAGCAGCCGGGCCTTCCAGGACACCATATATTTT; cdr3_aa: CASSRAFQDTIYF
v_call: TRBV18; clone_size: .; d_call: .; j_call: TRBJ2-2; cdr3_nt: TGTGCCAGCTCACCACCGTCTAAGGGGCGCACCGGGGAGCTGTTTTTT; cdr3_aa: CASSPPSKGRTGELFF
v_call: TRBV28; clone_size: .; d_call: .; j_call: TRBJ1-1; cdr3_nt: TGTGCCACCAAATTGGATACTGGAGTTAATGGGAACACTGAAGCTTTCTTT; cdr3_aa: CATKLDTGVNGNTEAFF
v_call: TRBV5-5; clone_size: .; d_call: .; j_call: TRBJ2-2; cdr3_nt: TGTGCCAGCAGGTCGGGACTCTCCAACACCGGGGAGCTGTTTTTT; cdr3_aa: CASRSGLSNTGELFF
v_call: TRBV6-1; clone_size: .; d_call: .; j_call: TRBJ2-3; cdr3_nt: TGTGCCAGCCGGACACGGGACCCTCGCACAGATACGCAGTATTTT; cdr3_aa: CASRTRDPRTDTQYF
v_call: TRBV6-5; clone_size: .; d_call: .; j_call: TRBJ2-3; cdr3_nt: TGTGCCAGCAGTTACTCTGGGGCATCTAGCACAGATACGCAGTATTTT; cdr3_aa: CASSYSGASSTDTQYF
v_call: TRBV7-9; clone_size: .; d_call: .; j_call: TRBJ2-7; cdr3_nt: TGTGCCAGCAGCCCATGGGGCAGACTGAGCTCCTACGAGCAGTACTTC; cdr3_aa: CASSPWGRLSSYEQYF
v_call: TRBV30; clone_size: .; d_call: .; j_call: TRBJ2-3; cdr3_nt: TGTGCCTGGGGGTTGGAAGGGGATACGCAGTATTTT; cdr3_aa: CAWGLEGDTQYF
v_call: TRBV18; clone_size: .; d_call: TRBD1; j_call: TRBJ1-4; cdr3_nt: TGTGCCAGCTCACCAAGGGCAGGGGGCAATGAAAAACTGTTTTTT; cdr3_aa: CASSPRAGGNEKLFF
v_call: TRBV5-1; clone_size: .; d_call: TRBD1; j_call: TRBJ1-1; cdr3_nt: TGCGCCAGCAGCTTGGGGGACAGGGCGACTGAAGCTTTCTTT; cdr3_aa: CASSLGDRATEAFF
v_call: TRBV28; clone_size: .; d_call: TRBD2; j_call: TRBJ2-7; cdr3_nt: TGTGCCAGCAGTTTGGGGACTAGCTCTGACGAGCAGTACTTC; cdr3_aa: CASSLGTSSDEQYF
v_call: TRBV5-1; clone_size: .; d_call: .; j_call: TRBJ1-1; cdr3_nt: TGCGCCAGCAGCTTGGATCCGCAGAACATGAACACTGAAGCTTTCTTT; cdr3_aa: CASSLDPQNMNTEAFF
v_call: TRBV28; clone_size: .; d_call: TRBD1; j_call: TRBJ2-7; cdr3_nt: TGTGCCAGCACCCCAGTGGGACAGTTTACGAAGCAGTACTTC; cdr3_aa: CASTPVGQFTKQYF
v_call: TRBV21-1; clone_size: .; d_call: .; j_call: TRBJ1-4; cdr3_nt: TGTGCCAGCAGCAAAGGTCAGGTTCAGGGAAATGAAAAACTGTTTTTT; cdr3_aa: CASSKGQVQGNEKLFF
v_call: TRBV15; clone_size: .; d_call: .; j_call: TRBJ1-5; cdr3_nt: TGTGCCACCAGCAGAGGGACCAGGATACGCAATCAGCCCCAGCATTTT; cdr3_aa: CATSRGTRIRNQPQHF
v_call: TRBV5-1; clone_size: .; d_call: TRBD2; j_call: TRBJ2-2; cdr3_nt: TGCGCCAGCAGCATGCTCCCACCGGGACTAGCGGGAGGGACCGGGGAGCTGTTTTTT; cdr3_aa: CASSMLPPGLAGGTGELFF
v_call: TRBV28; clone_size: .; d_call: TRBD1; j_call: TRBJ2-7; cdr3_nt: TGTGCCAGCAGGGGGGACAGTTCCTACGAGCAGTACTTC; cdr3_aa: CASRGDSSYEQYF
v_call: TRBV7-9; clone_size: .; d_call: .; j_call: TRBJ2-2; cdr3_nt: TGTGCCAGCAGCCCCACAGGGTTCACCGGGGAGCTGTTTTTT; cdr3_aa: CASSPTGFTGELFF
v_call: TRBV5-5; clone_size: .; d_call: .; j_call: TRBJ2-3; cdr3_nt: TGTGCCAGCAGTCCGCCTAGGACGGGGTCCACAGATACGCAGTATTTT; cdr3_aa: CASSPPRTGSTDTQYF
v_call: TRBV10-1; clone_size: .; d_call: TRBD2; j_call: TRBJ2-7; cdr3_nt: TGCGCCAGCAGTGGGACGGCGGGGGAGAACGAGCAGTACTTC; cdr3_aa: CASSGTAGENEQYF
v_call: TRBV27; clone_size: few; d_call: TRBD2; j_call: TRBJ2-5; cdr3_nt: TGTGCCAGCAGTTTATCGGTGGCGGGAGGGCCGCAAGAGACCCAGTACTTC; cdr3_aa: CASSLSVAGGPQETQYF
v_call: TRBV7-9; clone_size: once; d_call: .; j_call: TRBJ1-5; cdr3_nt: TGTGCCAGCAGCCCAGAGGGGGATAGCAATCAGCCCCAGCATTTT; cdr3_aa: CASSPEGDSNQPQHF
v_call: TRBV7-2; clone_size: .; d_call: .; j_call: TRBJ2-5; cdr3_nt: TGTGCCAGCAGCCCTCAAGAGACCCAGTACTTC; cdr3_aa: CASSPQETQYF